This T cell receptor (beta chain) is from a study of blood T cell repertoires in COVID-19. As for the study in general: Spain, Italy and the United States supplied samples that represented acute and convalescent COVID-19. Sample material is recorded as cDNA or gDNA derived from T cells, B-cell-depleted T cells, or PBMCs.

CDR3 length: 13 residues. Trimming pared 8 bases from V and 5 bases from J, leaving 15 bases between. Germline V CDR1 and CDR2: MGHDK, SYGVNS. Repertoires were generated with immunoSEQ multiplex PCR, while TCRdb's copy carries only in-frame clones and drops some. The data show some 200,000 clones, with 65% to 90% seen just once and under 15% held by the top ten. The receptor's source is a human donor in a cohort sampled during active COVID-19. The chain carries TRBV25-1 and TRBJ1-1; D is possibly TRBD1 (5 bases). Sequencing used peripheral blood. The CDR3 region is CASGIHGGTEAFF. The DNA for the CDR3 is TGTGCCAGCGGTATCCACGGGGGGACTGAAGCTTTCTTT.